Listed here are 23 T cell receptor beta chains from one sample, sequenced in a study of T cells in Graves' hyperthyroidism and ophthalmopathy. Amplification of TCR beta CDR3 regions was performed using RNA transcripts as template. In the first-round RT-PCR of the TCR CDR3, the HTBI primer set was used. TCRdb itself ran the multiplex PCR reads through MiXCR, one entry per CDR3 protein. The sample yields roughly 700,000 distinct CDR3 sequences, approximately 40% seen once. The sample was blood. Receptor source: a woman aged 40 to 55 with Graves' hyperthyroidism.

With regard to this clonotype: A much bigger clone sits one base away, suggesting this may be a read error. The V and J genes are TRBV10-3 and TRBJ1-5, with D possibly matching TRBD1 (5 bases). The CDR3 is 14 amino acids. CDR1 is ENHRY and CDR2 is SYGVKD in the germline V gene. The V gene lost 6 bases and the J gene lost 9 bases, with 18 bases spanning the gap. DNA for the CDR3: TGTGCCATCAGCCCAAAACTTGGGGGACGGCCCCAGCATTTT. Its translation is CAISPKLGGRPQHF.

This chain connects TRBV10-3 to TRBJ1-6; possibly TRBD1 for D (6 bases). The germline gives CDR1 ENHRY, CDR2 SYGVKD. The germline V and J ends were trimmed by 4 bases and 7 bases, with 11 bases remaining between them. The CDR3 covers 14 residues. CDR3 in amino acids: CAISVEGGNSPLHF. CDR3 in DNA: TGTGCCATCAGTGTCGAGGGGGGAAATTCACCCCTCCACTTT.

V is TRBV9 and J is TRBJ1-2; TRBD1 is a possible D gene (6 bases). The length of the CDR3 is 12 residues. V was shortened by 3 bases and J by 5 bases, with 8 bases between the two germline ends. The germline V gene has CDR1 SGDLS and CDR2 YYNGEE. The DNA for the CDR3 is TGTGCCAGCAGCGGGGGGGCGTATGGCTACACCTTC. Translated: CASSGGAYGYTF.

This chain connects TRBV7-9 to TRBJ2-3, with D uncertain. V dropped 4 bases and J dropped 7 bases, with 9 bases sitting between them. Germline CDR1 reads SEHNR; CDR2 reads FQNEAQ (reference sequence). CDR3 size: 12 residues. The CDR3, as DNA: TGTGCCAGCAGCTCGGTACCCCATACGCAGTATTTT. As protein: CASSSVPHTQYF.

This clonotype has more than one count but fewer than ten. J is TRBJ1-2 and V is TRBV6-6, with D hard to call. Germline V gene data show CDR1 as MNHNY and CDR2 as SVGAGI (reference sequence). Trimming removed 7 bases at V and 4 bases at J, with 16 bases between. The CDR3 runs to 14 residues. CDR3 bases: TGTGCCAGCAAATTCCGAGGCGGGATCTATGGCTACACCTTC. Its translation: CASKFRGGIYGYTF.

This clonotype came up many times. The chain's CDR3 is CASRGDVRQPQHF. CDR3 DNA sequence: TGTGCCAGTAGAGGGGACGTACGACAGCCCCAGCATTTT. The chain combines TRBV19 with TRBJ1-5; TRBD1 is a possible D gene (5 bases). Germline V CDR1 and CDR2: LNHDA, SQIVND (reference sequence). V dropped 6 bases and J dropped 7 bases, with 13 bases sitting between them. This CDR3 contains 13 residues.

This rearrangement joins TRBV6-5 to TRBJ1-3; no definite D call. Germline loops: CDR1 MNHEY, CDR2 SVGAGI. The CDR3 extends over 16 amino acids. V lost 0 bases to trimming and J lost 0 bases, with 9 bases between them. The CDR3 bases are TGTGCCAGCAGTTACTCAACGGACTACTCTGGAAACACCATATATTTT. Amino acids: CASSYSTDYSGNTIYF.

This clonotype came up many times. The chain joins TRBV25-1 to TRBJ1-4; D remains ambiguous. In germline, CDR1 is MGHDK, CDR2 SYGVNS. Deletions cut 3 bases from V and 4 bases from J, with 12 bases between. The CDR3 has 15 residues. CDR3 sequence reads: CASSDSGLNNEKLFF. Here the CDR3 DNA reads TGTGCCAGCAGTGATTCAGGCCTCAATAATGAAAAACTGTTTTTT.

J is TRBJ2-1 and V is TRBV20-1; D is unclear. V was cut by 0 bases and J by 8 bases, with 8 bases left in between. The CDR3 covers 12 residues. CDR1 is DFQATT and CDR2 is SNEGSKA in the germline V gene (reference sequence). The DNA of the CDR3 is TGCAGTGCTAGAGATAATGTGGATGAGCAGTTCTTC. This translates into CSARDNVDEQFF.

As concerns this clonotype: A much larger clone lies one base from this, so it may be a read error. The chain carries TRBV20-1 and TRBJ2-5, with D hard to call. The germline CDR1 and CDR2 sequences are DFQATT and SNEGSKA (reference sequence). CDR3 length equals 14 residues. Trimming stripped 3 bases from V and 4 bases from J, with 15 bases between. The CDR3 loop reads CSASDTRASETQYF. As DNA, the CDR3 is TGCAGTGCTAGCGATACCCGGGCATCAGAGACCCAGTACTTC.

The J gene is TRBJ1-2, the V gene TRBV4-3, with D possibly TRBD1 on 6 matching bases. The germline V gene encodes CDR1 LGHNA and CDR2 YSLEER. The CDR3 has 15 residues. V lost 1 base and J lost 4, with 13 bases in between. CDR3 sequence reads: CASSQAAGALYGYTF. The CDR3 nucleotides read TGCGCCAGCAGCCAAGCGGCGGGGGCCCTCTATGGCTACACCTTC.

This clonotype showed up many times. CDR3 protein: CASSPEGGSQPQHF. The CDR3 DNA sequence: TGTGCCAGCAGCCCCGAGGGGGGGAGTCAGCCCCAGCATTTT. The chain joins TRBV7-6 to TRBJ1-5; D might be TRBD1 (6 bases). Trimming took 5 bases from V and 6 from J, leaving 14 bases between them. The V gene's germline CDR1 is SGHVS and CDR2 FNYEAQ. The CDR3 is 14 residues long.

This chain uses TRBV19 with TRBJ1-1; no clear D. The CDR3 has 13 amino acids. Germline V gene data show CDR1 as LNHDA and CDR2 as SQIVND (reference sequence). V lost 6 bases, J lost 1 base, and 9 bases lay in between. CDR3 in amino acids: CASRLITNTEAFF. CDR3 nucleotide sequence: TGTGCCAGTAGGCTAATAACGAACACTGAAGCTTTCTTT. The full variable domain, its missing parts supplied by reference TRBV19 and TRBJ1-1, is DGGITQSPKYLFRKEGQNVTLSCEQNLNHDAMYWYRQDPGQGLRLIYYSQIVNDFQKGDIAEGYSVSREKKESFPLTVTSAQKNPTAFYLCASRLITNTEAFFGQGTRLTVV.

In regard to this clonotype: The junction does not match germline at one end; this may be a read error. The chain recombines TRBV7-9 with TRBJ1-1, with D tentatively TRBD1 (5 bases). Looked up from germline, CDR1 is SEHNR and CDR2 is FQNEAQ (reference sequence). The CDR3 is made up of 18 amino acids. Here the CDR3 reads CASSSGPFVGDLNIEAFF. CDR3 DNA: TGTGCCAGCAGCTCGGGCCCTTTTGTAGGGGATTTGAACATTGAAGCTTTCTTT.

This clonotype turned up a few times. The chain recombines TRBV20-1 with TRBJ2-7; D possibly matches TRBD1 or TRBD2 (5 bases each). Germline assignment: CDR1 DFQATT and CDR2 SNEGSKA (reference sequence). The CDR3 length is 14 residues. V gave up 4 bases and J gave up 7 bases, with 20 bases separating them. The CDR3 protein is CSATGTSRSWEQYF. DNA of the CDR3: TGCAGTGCTACCGGGACCTCTAGATCGTGGGAGCAGTACTTC.

As to this clonotype: A clone one base away is much larger, so this may be a read error. The rearrangement uses TRBV12-3 or TRBV12-4 and TRBJ2-7; a weak D match, TRBD1 (5 bases). Between the trimmed V and J ends, which lost 5 bases and 5 bases, there was a span of 10 bases. The CDR3 runs to 12 residues. CDR3 in DNA: TGTGCCAGCAGTGACAGTGGCGACGAGCAGTACTTC. This codes for CASSDSGDEQYF.

A few counts support this clonotype. This sequence joins TRBV25-1 and TRBJ1-1; D remains unclear. CDR1 and CDR2 from the germline V gene are MGHDK and SYGVNS. This CDR3 has 14 residues. Trimming took off 5 bases at V and 3 bases at J, with 13 bases between the two ends. CDR3 residues: CASSQEAAHTEAFF. CDR3 nucleotide sequence: TGTGCCAGCAGTCAGGAAGCAGCCCACACTGAAGCTTTCTTT. Looking up the rest from reference TRBV25-1 and TRBJ1-1 gives the full variable domain: EADIYQTPRYLVIGTGKKITLECSQTMGHDKMYWYQQDPGMELHLIHYSYGVNSTEKGDLSSESTVSRIRTEHFPLTLESARPSHTSQYLCASSQEAAHTEAFFGQGTRLTVV.

This clonotype occurred many times. This rearrangement joins TRBV7-9 to TRBJ1-5, with 7 positions matching TRBD1. With 5 bases clipped from V and 5 bases from J, the junction kept 6 bases outside the gene matches. The CDR3 runs 14 residues. CDR1 is SEHNR, CDR2 FQNEAQ, per germline (reference sequence). The DNA for the CDR3 is TGTGCCAGCAGCCAAAGCGACAGGGATCAGCCCCAGCATTTT. Its protein is CASSQSDRDQPQHF.

This clonotype was seen at least ten times. The chain joins TRBV7-3 to TRBJ1-6; the match to TRBD1 covers 8 bases. The CDR3 runs to 15 residues. The germline V gene encodes CDR1 SGHTA and CDR2 FQGTGA. After removal of 3 bases from V and 10 bases from J, the junction contained 8 bases not matched to a gene. The CDR3 region is CASSLTGVPGSPLHF. DNA of the CDR3: TGTGCCAGCAGCTTGACAGGGGTCCCGGGGTCACCCCTCCACTTT. Supplemented by reference TRBV7-3 and TRBJ1-6, the full variable domain reads GAGVSQTPSNKVTEKGKYVELRCDPISGHTALYWYRQSLGQGPEFLIYFQGTGAADDSGLPNDRFFAVRPEGSVSTLKIQRTERGDSAVYLCASSLTGVPGSPLHFGNGTRLTVT.

There are a few counts of this clonotype. The chain employs TRBV19 and TRBJ1-3; D is ambiguous. CDR1 is LNHDA, CDR2 SQIVND, per germline (reference sequence). The CDR3 is 14 amino acids. V lost 5 bases, J lost 4 bases, and 12 bases lay in between. CDR3 coding DNA: TGTGCCAGTAGTGCCCCGGCGCCCGGAAACACCATATATTTT. Its protein product is CASSAPAPGNTIYF.

Turning to this clonotype: A much larger clone sits a single nucleotide away, making a read error possible. As DNA, the CDR3 is TGTGCCAGCAGCTTAGACCACAACTACGAGCAGTACTTC. Translated: CASSLDHNYEQYF. The genes are TRBV7-9 and TRBJ2-7; D is unresolved. Germline V gene data show CDR1 as SEHNR and CDR2 as FQNEAQ (reference sequence). Between the trimmed V and J ends, which lost 1 base and 3 bases, there was a span of 7 bases. CDR3 size: 13 residues.

This clonotype was detected only a few times. This chain joins TRBV12-3 or TRBV12-4 and TRBJ1-5; possibly TRBD1 for D (6 bases). The CDR3 runs to 15 residues. Trimming took off 3 bases at V and 3 bases at J, with 12 bases between the two ends. The DNA for the CDR3 is TGTGCCAGCAGTTTGGGGGGGCGGGTCAATCAGCCCCAGCATTTT. It is translated as CASSLGGRVNQPQHF.

This sequence joins TRBV27 and TRBJ2-7; 7 positions agree with TRBD2. J lost 2 bases, V lost 6 bases, and 7 bases had no gene match. The CDR3 runs 14 residues. CDR1 and CDR2 (germline): MNHEY, SMNVEV (reference sequence). As DNA, the CDR3 is TGTGCCAGCAGCTCTCAGGGAGGGGCCTACGAGCAGTACTTC. This sequence encodes CASSSQGGAYEQYF.